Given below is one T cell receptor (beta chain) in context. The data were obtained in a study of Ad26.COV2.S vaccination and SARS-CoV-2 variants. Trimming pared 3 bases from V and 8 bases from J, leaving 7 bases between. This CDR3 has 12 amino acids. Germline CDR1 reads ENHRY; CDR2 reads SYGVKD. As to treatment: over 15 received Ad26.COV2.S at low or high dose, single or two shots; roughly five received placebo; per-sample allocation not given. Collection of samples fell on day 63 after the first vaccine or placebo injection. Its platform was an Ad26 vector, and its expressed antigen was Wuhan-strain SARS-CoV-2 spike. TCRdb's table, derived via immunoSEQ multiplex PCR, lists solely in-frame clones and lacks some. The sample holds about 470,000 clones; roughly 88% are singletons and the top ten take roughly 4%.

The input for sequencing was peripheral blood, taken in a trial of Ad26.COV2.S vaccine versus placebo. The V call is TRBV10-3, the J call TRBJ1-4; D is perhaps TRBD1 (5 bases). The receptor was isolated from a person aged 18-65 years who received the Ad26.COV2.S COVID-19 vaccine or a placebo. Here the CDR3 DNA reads TGTGCCATCAGTGAAGGGACGGAAAAACTGTTTTTT. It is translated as CAISEGTEKLFF.